This T cell receptor (beta chain) originates from a study of regulatory T cells in long-lasting Graves disease (dated by TCRdb to the early 2020s). General notes on the study: Antithyroid drugs had been taken for less than 3 months by newly diagnosed Graves' disease patients. Peripheral blood TCR sequencing and RNA sequencing compared persistent Graves' disease patients with newly diagnosed Graves' disease patients. The study was registered as a clinical trial and conducted in China. TCR sequencing covered about 13 persistent and around 20 newly diagnosed Graves' disease patients, about 35 samples in total.

Results the study describes overall, beyond this receptor: The small sample size was acknowledged by the authors as a limitation that may reduce accuracy. Patients with persistent disease shared more public clonotypes (approximately 2,500) than newly diagnosed patients did (approximately 990). Persistent Graves' disease patients showed lower TCR Shannon entropy and fewer highly expanded clones than newly diagnosed patients, suggesting clonal expansion. The study examined only peripheral blood because the primary lesion, thyroid tissue, could not be accessed. Sequencing and analysis were restricted to the TCR beta chain.

This clonotype was seen a handful of times. The antigen it binds to is not known. It has no much larger one-base neighbor in the sample; base qualities were not kept. The library was obtained by multiplex PCR. The run used an Illumina HiSeq 4000. To build TCR beta libraries, CDR3 regions were amplified by Arm-PCR using iRepertoire HTBI primers. Gel purification was performed on PCR products prior to sequencing. From the authors' description of their analysis: Gene usage analysis of CDR3 amino acid clonotypes relied on the roughly 58 TRBV and more than twelve TRBJ segments identified across samples. COPE and FqMerger were used to merge the filtered high-quality paired reads into contigs. Contigs were aligned with BLAST to IMGT TRBV, TRBD and TRBJ reference genes, and CDR3 was defined per IMGT. Clonotypes above 0.1% frequency were classified as highly expanded clones. Shannon entropy served as the measure of repertoire diversity, while the Gini coefficient captured V-J evenness. Public clonotypes were defined as clonotypes shared by more than one individual. The public reads were reprocessed in TCRdb via fastp at Q25 and MiXCR, keeping in-frame beta chains. Rows are unified per CDR3 protein, each entry keeping the most common DNA and genes. These V and J calls are TCRdb output, not the study's own analysis. The sample table lists about 320,000 distinct CDR3 sequences, over 15% of them with a count of one. The ten largest make up about 36% of the sample.

The meaning of the sample's time point label: newly diagnosed GD, antithyroid drugs for less than 3 months. For both TCR sequencing and RNA sequencing, RNA was extracted from PBMCs using TRIzol. The diagnosis of Graves' disease followed American Thyroid Association guidelines. The patients came from an endocrinology department in Xi'an, China. From each patient, 7.5 to 10 milliliters of peripheral blood was collected into an EDTA anticoagulant tube. Ficoll Paque Plus density gradient separation was used to isolate PBMCs, and no additional T cell sorting was done. An Agilent 2100 Bioanalyzer and agarose gel were used to check RNA quality, and a NanoDrop 2000 was used to measure RNA concentration. The TCR sequence derives from a female donor with Graves disease. The sample in question was peripheral blood mononuclear cells (PBMCs), obtained at new diagnosis, from a patient treated with antithyroid drugs.

The DNA sequence reads TGTGCCAGCAGTCCTGGCGGGGGCCTCCTCTACGAGCAGTACTTC. It is translated as CASSPGGGLLYEQYF. Recombination joined TRBV6-2 or TRBV6-3 with TRBJ2-7; matching of 7 bases hints at TRBD2 as the D gene. The CDR3 starts with the cysteine, ends with the phenylalanine, and has 15 residues. The sequence is cut down to CDR3 DNA, 45 bases in frame from base 1. Between the V and J ends, shortened by 5 bases and 3 bases respectively, the junction contains 17 bases. CDR1 and CDR2 are drawn from the germline V gene: MNHEY, SVGEGT.